This TCR beta chain was recovered during a study of blood T cell repertoires in COVID-19. Study-level background: The United States, Italy and Spain provided the acute and convalescent COVID-19 samples.

It was during active infection that Seattle patients were enrolled and then longitudinally followed. Trimming removed 2 bases at V and 12 bases at J, with 15 bases between. The germline gives CDR1 SGHNT, CDR2 YYREEE (reference sequence). The CDR3 is made up of 13 amino acids. Authors' methods: It was from reference gene primer amplification that nucleated cell counts were estimated. TCRdb's table, derived via immunoSEQ multiplex PCR, lists solely in-frame clones and lacks some. D and trimming were read from the DNA, whereas the V and J calls and clone size are those reported in that table. Of 150,000 or so clones in the sample, around 82% were seen once.

Material: peripheral blood. The chain has TRBV5-4 and TRBJ2-1; TRBD1 is a possible D gene (7 bases). The TCR was taken from a man aged 60 to 75 with COVID-19, enrolled during active disease. CDR3 nucleotides: TGTGCCAGCAGCTTTATACTAGCAGGGGGGCAGTTCTTC. Protein: CASSFILAGGQFF.